This entry describes one T cell receptor beta chain. The data were taken from a study of blood T cell repertoires in COVID-19. Study details: From T cells, B-cell-depleted T cells, or PBMCs came the material, which was cDNA or gDNA.

Sequencing used immunoSEQ multiplex PCR; TCRdb keeps in-frame clones, though not all of them. The repertoire holds approximately 250,000 clones, with 70% to 90% as singletons. The V end was cut by 5 bases, the J end by 5 bases, with 22 bases between. Germline CDR1 and CDR2: KGHSH and LQKENI. The CDR3 totals 17 residues. V is TRBV18 and J is TRBJ1-5; D is perhaps TRBD1 (5 bases). This clonotype originated in a man in his 60s who had recovered from COVID-19. Sequenced material: peripheral blood. The CDR3 DNA sequence: TGTGCCAGCTCAGTGGGGAGGGGATCTTATTATTATCAGCCCCAGCATTTT. Translation gives CASSVGRGSYYYQPQHF. Complete variable domain (other parts from reference TRBV18 and TRBJ1-5): NAGVMQNPRHLVRRRGQEARLRCSPMKGHSHVYWYRQLPEEGLKFMVYLQKENIIDESGMPKERFSAEFPKEGPSILRIQQVVRGDSAAYFCASSVGRGSYYYQPQHFGDGTRLSIL.